This T cell receptor beta chain was captured in a study of T cell repertoires in cytomegalovirus infection. On this clonotype: Its antigen is still unknown.

In germline, CDR1 is SEHNR, CDR2 FQNEAQ (reference sequence). With 5 bases removed from V and 9 bases from J, the gap between germline ends came to 17 bases. The CDR3 extends over 14 amino acids. TCRdb reprocessed the reads via MiXCR and lists one record per CDR3 protein. The sample records fewer than 950,000 distinct CDR3 sequences, approximately 32% being singletons. The chain has TRBV7-9 and TRBJ2-1; D may be TRBD1 (6 bases). The clonotype originates from a human donor in good health (CMV status not recorded). Some clones in this sample may be carry-over from other donors' samples. Sequencing was performed on cultured CD8+ T cells from PBMCs, taken from culture after CMV antigen stimulation. The CDR3 is CASSPGPTGREQFF. In nucleotides, the CDR3 is TGTGCCAGCAGCCCTGGGCCGACAGGCCGTGAGCAGTTCTTC. Supplemented by reference TRBV7-9 and TRBJ2-1, the full variable domain reads DTGVSQNPRHKITKRGQNVTFRCDPISEHNRLYWYRQTLGQGPEFLTYFQNEAQLEKSRLLSDRFSAERPKGSFSTLEIQRTEQGDSAMYLCASSPGPTGREQFFGPGTRLTVL.